This record covers a single T cell receptor beta chain. The antigen is unknown. Using immunoSEQ multiplex PCR, the repertoire was profiled, and TCRdb retains in-frame clones only, with some absent. The sample includes some 350,000 clones, about 91% of them seen just once. The source of the sample is a study of Ad26.COV2.S vaccination and SARS-CoV-2 variants. Study-wide points: Reportedly, spike-specific CD8+ and CD4+ T cell responses achieved substantial breadth once vaccination had taken place. Vaccinated and placebo-treated recipients had similar non-spike TCR breadth.

Trimming shortened V by 4 bases and J by 8 bases, and 12 bases separated the two germline ends. From germline, CDR1 is KGHSH and CDR2 LQKENI. This CDR3 is built from 13 residues. V gene TRBV18 combines with J gene TRBJ2-4, with D hard to call. The specimen comprised peripheral blood, sampled after recovery from COVID-19. The TCR comes from a human donor who had recovered from COVID-19. CDR3 protein: CASSRSEQDIQYF. CDR3 nucleotides: TGTGCCAGCTCACGGTCGGAGCAGGACATTCAGTACTTC.